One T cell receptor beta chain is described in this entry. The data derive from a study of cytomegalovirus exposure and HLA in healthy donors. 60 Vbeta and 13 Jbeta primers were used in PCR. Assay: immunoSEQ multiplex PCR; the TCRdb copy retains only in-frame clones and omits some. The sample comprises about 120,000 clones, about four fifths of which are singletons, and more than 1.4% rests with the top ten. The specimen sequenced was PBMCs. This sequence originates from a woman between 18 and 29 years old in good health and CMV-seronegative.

Written as DNA, the CDR3 is TGTGCCAGCAGCTTCCCAGGGTTGAATGGCTACACCTTC. As protein: CASSFPGLNGYTF. The chain carries TRBV11-2 and TRBJ1-2, with D possibly matching TRBD1 (5 bases). CDR1 is SGHAT and CDR2 is FQNNGV in the germline V gene. The CDR3 is made up of 13 amino acids. Trimming shortened V by 3 bases and J by 6 bases, and 11 bases separated the two germline ends.